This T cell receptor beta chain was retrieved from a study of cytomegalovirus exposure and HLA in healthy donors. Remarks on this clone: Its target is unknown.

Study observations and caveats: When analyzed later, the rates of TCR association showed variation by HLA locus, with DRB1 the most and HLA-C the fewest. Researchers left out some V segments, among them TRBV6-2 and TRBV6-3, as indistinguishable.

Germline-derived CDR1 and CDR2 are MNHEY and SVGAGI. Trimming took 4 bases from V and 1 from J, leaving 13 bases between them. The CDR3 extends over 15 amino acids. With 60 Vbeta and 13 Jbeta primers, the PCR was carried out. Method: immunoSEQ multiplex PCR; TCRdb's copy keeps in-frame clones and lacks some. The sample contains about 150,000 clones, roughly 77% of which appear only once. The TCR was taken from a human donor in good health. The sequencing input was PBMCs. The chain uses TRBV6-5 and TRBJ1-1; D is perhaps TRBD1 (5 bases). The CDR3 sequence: CASSSTTAWNTEAFF. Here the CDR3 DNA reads TGTGCCAGCAGTTCGACGACAGCCTGGAACACTGAAGCTTTCTTT.